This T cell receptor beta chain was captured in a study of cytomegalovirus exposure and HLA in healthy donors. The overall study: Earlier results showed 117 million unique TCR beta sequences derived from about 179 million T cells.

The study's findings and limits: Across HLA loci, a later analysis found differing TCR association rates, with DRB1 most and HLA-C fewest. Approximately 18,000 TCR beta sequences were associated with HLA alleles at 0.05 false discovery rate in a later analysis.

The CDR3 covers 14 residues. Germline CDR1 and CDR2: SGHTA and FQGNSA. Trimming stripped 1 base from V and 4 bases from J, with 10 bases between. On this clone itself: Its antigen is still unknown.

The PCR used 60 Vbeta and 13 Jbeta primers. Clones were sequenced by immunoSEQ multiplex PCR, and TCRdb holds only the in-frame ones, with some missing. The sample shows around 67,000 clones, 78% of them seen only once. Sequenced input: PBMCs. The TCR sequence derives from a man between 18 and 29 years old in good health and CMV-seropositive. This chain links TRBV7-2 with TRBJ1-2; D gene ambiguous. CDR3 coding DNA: TGTGCCAGCAGCTTAGGACCCGGGGTCTATGGCTACACCTTC. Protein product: CASSLGPGVYGYTF.